This TCR beta chain was identified in a study of cytomegalovirus exposure and HLA in healthy donors. Researchers ran the PCR with 60 Vbeta and 13 Jbeta primers. Measured with immunoSEQ multiplex PCR; TCRdb has only the in-frame clones, and not every one. The sample has roughly 190,000 clones, roughly 9.4% seen once; the top ten hold approximately 1.5%. The source is a woman between 25 and 40 years old in good health and CMV-seropositive. Specimen: PBMCs.

CDR3 sequence reads: CASSRTSGSRNEQFF. Written as DNA, the CDR3 is TGCGCCAGCTCCAGGACTAGCGGGAGTCGAAATGAGCAGTTCTTC. This chain connects TRBV5-1 to TRBJ2-1, with 13 bases lining up with TRBD2. Germline values: CDR1 SGHRS, CDR2 YFSETQ. The CDR3 consists of 15 residues. J lost 7 bases, V lost 7 bases, and 8 bases had no gene match.